This T cell receptor (beta chain) originates from a study of T cell repertoires in cytomegalovirus infection. The wider study: Matching HLA type, along with CMV infection, was indicated by public TCR beta signatures. Overall study results and limits: Ex vivo responses were dominated by HLA-C-restricted CMV-specific TCR beta clonotypes.

This clonotype appeared a few times. Antigen unknown. From the reads, TCRdb called clonotypes with MiXCR, one entry per CDR3 protein. The sample consists of around 490,000 distinct CDR3 sequences, around 27% of them appearing once. The germline gives CDR1 SEHNR, CDR2 FQNEAQ (reference sequence). V lost 5 bases to trimming and J lost 5 bases, with 1 base between them. This CDR3 has 10 residues. The sequence derives from a human donor in good health (CMV status not recorded). Some clones in this sample may be carry-over from other donors' samples. This chain links TRBV7-9 with TRBJ2-1; D remains ambiguous. Sequencing was performed on PBMCs. CDR3 DNA: TGTGCCAGCAGCGACAATGAGCAGTTCTTC. Amino acids: CASSDNEQFF. Based on the CDR3 plus reference TRBV7-9 and TRBJ2-1, the full variable domain is DTGVSQNPRHKITKRGQNVTFRCDPISEHNRLYWYRQTLGQGPEFLTYFQNEAQLEKSRLLSDRFSAERPKGSFSTLEIQRTEQGDSAMYLCASSDNEQFFGPGTRLTVL.